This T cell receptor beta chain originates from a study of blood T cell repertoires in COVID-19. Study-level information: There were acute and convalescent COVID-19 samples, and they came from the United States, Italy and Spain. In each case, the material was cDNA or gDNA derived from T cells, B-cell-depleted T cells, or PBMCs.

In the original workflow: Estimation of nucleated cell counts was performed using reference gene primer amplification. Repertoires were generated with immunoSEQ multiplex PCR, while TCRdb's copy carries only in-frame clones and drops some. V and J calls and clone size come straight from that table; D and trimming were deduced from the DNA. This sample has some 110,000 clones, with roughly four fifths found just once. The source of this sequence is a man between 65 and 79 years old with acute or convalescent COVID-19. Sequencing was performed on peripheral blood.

CDR3 region: CASSRQDDGYGYTF. The CDR3 DNA follows: TGTGCCAGCAGTAGACAGGATGATGGCTATGGCTACACCTTC. The chain joins TRBV6-5 to TRBJ1-2, with D maybe TRBD1 (6 bases). Trimming shortened V by 5 bases and J by 4 bases, and 14 bases separated the two germline ends. This CDR3 is 14 amino acids long. Germline-derived CDR1 and CDR2 are MNHEY and SVGAGI.